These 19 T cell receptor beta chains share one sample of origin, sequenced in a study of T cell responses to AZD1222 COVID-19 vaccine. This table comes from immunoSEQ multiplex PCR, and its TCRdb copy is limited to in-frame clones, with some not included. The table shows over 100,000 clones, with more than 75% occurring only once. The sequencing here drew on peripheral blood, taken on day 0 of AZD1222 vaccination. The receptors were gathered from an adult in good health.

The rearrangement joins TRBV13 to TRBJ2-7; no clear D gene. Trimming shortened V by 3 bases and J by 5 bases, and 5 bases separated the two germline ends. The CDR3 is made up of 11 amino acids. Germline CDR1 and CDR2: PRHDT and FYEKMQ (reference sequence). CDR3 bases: TGTGCCAGCAGCTTTAACCACGAGCAGTACTTC. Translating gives CASSFNHEQYF.

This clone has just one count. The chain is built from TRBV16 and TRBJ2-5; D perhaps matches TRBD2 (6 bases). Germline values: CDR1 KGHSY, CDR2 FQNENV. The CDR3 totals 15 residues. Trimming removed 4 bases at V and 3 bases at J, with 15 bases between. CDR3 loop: CASSPWWGEEETQYF. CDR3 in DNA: TGTGCCAGCAGCCCCTGGTGGGGGGAGGAAGAGACCCAGTACTTC.

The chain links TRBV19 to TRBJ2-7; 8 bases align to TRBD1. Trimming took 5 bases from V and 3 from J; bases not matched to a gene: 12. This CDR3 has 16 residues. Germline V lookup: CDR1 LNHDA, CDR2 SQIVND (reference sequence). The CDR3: CASSPAQGQGLYEQYF. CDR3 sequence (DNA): TGTGCCAGTAGTCCGGCCCAAGGACAGGGCCTCTACGAGCAGTACTTC.

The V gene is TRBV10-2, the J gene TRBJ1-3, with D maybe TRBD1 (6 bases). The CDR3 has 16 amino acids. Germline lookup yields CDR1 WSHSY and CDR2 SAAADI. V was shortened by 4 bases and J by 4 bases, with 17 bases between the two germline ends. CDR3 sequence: CASSGWDNQTGNTIYF. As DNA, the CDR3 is TGCGCCAGCAGTGGTTGGGACAACCAAACAGGAAACACCATATATTTT.

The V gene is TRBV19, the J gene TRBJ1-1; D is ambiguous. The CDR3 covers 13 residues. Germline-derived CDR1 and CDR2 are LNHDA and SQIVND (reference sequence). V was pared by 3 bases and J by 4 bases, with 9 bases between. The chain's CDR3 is CASSITRSTEAFF. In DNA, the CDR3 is TGTGCCAGTAGTATTACCAGAAGCACTGAAGCTTTCTTT.

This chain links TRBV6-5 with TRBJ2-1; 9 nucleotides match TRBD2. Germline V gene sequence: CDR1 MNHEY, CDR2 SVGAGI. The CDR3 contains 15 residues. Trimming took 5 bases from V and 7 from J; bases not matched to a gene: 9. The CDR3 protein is CASSPVASGANEQFF. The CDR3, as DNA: TGTGCCAGCAGTCCCGTGGCTAGCGGGGCAAATGAGCAGTTCTTC.

The CDR3 region is CASSVQPGHIGYTF. The CDR3 bases are TGTGCCAGCAGCGTACAACCGGGACATATTGGCTACACCTTC. The genes are TRBV9 and TRBJ1-2; the D gene is possibly TRBD1 (6 bases). This CDR3 comprises 14 residues. V dropped 1 base and J dropped 7 bases, with 14 bases sitting between them. CDR1 is SGDLS, CDR2 YYNGEE, per germline.

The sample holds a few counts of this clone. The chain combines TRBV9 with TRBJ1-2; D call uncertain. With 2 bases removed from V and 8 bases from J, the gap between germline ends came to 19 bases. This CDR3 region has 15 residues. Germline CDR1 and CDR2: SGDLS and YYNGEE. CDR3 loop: CASSVDSVSWSGYTF. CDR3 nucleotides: TGTGCCAGCAGCGTCGATAGCGTCTCATGGTCCGGCTACACCTTC.

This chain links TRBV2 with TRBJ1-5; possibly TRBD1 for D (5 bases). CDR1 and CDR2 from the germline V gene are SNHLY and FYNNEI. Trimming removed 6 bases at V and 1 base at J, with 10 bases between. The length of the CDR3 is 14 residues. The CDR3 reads CASSLRDSNQPQHF. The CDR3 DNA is TGTGCCAGCAGCCTCCGGGACAGCAATCAGCCCCAGCATTTT.

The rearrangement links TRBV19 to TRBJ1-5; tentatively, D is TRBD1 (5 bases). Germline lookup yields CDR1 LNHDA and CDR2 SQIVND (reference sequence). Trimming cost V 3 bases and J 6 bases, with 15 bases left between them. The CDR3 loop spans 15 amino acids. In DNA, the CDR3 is TGTGCCAGTAGTATTACGGGGCAGGGTCTTCAGCCCCAGCATTTT. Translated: CASSITGQGLQPQHF.

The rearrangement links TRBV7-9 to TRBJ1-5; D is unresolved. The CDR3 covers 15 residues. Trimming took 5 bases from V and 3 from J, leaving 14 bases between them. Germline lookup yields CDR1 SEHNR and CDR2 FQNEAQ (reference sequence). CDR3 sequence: CASSDGGFYNQPQHF. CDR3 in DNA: TGTGCCAGCAGCGACGGTGGGTTCTACAATCAGCCCCAGCATTTT.

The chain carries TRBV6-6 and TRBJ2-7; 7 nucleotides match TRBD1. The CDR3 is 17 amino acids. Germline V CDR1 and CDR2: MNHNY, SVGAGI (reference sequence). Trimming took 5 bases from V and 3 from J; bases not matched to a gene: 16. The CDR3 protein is CASSLARIDRANYEQYF. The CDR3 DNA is TGTGCCAGCAGTCTCGCACGAATAGACAGGGCAAACTACGAGCAGTACTTC.

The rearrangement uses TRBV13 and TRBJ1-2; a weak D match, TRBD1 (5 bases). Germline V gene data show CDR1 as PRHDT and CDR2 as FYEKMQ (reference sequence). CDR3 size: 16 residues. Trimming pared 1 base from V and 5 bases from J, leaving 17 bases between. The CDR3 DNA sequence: TGTGCCAGCAGCTTAGAGGCCCAGGGAATGGGATATGGCTACACCTTC. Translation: CASSLEAQGMGYGYTF.

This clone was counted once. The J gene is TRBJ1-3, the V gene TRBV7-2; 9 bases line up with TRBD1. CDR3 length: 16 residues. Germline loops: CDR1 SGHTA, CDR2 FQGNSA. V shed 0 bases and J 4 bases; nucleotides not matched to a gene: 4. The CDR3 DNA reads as TGTGCCAGCAGCTTAGCTCCCGGGACAGGGGGAAACACCATATATTTT. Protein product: CASSLAPGTGGNTIYF. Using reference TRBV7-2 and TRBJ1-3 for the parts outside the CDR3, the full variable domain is GAGVSQSPSNKVTEKGKDVELRCDPISGHTALYWYRQSLGQGLEFLIYFQGNSAPDKSGLPSDRFSAERTGGSVSTLTIQRTQQEDSAVYLCASSLAPGTGGNTIYFGEGSWLTVV.

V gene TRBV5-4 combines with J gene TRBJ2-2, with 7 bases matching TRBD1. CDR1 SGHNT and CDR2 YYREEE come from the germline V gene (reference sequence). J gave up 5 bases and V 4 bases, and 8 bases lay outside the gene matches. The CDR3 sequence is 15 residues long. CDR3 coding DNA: TGTGCCAGCAGCCGGTGGACAGGCCCAACCGGGGAGCTGTTTTTT. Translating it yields CASSRWTGPTGELFF.

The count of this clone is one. The CDR3 DNA reads TGTGCCACCAGTCCGGGGGGTTTGGCAGGAGGCTACACCTTC. Protein: CATSPGGLAGGYTF. J is TRBJ1-2 and V is TRBV7-2, with TRBD1 as a possible D gene (5 bases). V was shortened by 10 bases and J by 8 bases, with 23 bases between the two germline ends. CDR1 and CDR2 from the germline V gene are SGHTA and FQGNSA. The CDR3 runs to 14 residues.

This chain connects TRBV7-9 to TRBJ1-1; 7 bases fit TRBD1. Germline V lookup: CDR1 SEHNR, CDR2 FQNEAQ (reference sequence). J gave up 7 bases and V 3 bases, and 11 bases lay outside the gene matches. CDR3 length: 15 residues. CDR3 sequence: CASSFDRVGFGEAFF. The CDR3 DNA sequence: TGTGCCAGCAGCTTTGACAGGGTGGGATTTGGTGAAGCTTTCTTT.

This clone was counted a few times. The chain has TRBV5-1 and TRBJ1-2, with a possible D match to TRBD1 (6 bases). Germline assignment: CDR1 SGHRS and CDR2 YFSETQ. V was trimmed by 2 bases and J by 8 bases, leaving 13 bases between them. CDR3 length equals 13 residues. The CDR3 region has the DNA TGCGCCAGCAGCTTCGGACAGAGTATGGGCTACACCTTC. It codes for CASSFGQSMGYTF.

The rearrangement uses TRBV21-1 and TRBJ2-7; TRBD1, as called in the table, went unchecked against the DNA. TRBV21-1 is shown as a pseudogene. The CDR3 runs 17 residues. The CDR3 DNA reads TGTGCCAGCAGCACCGGGGGAGTCAGGGGGCTTTTTGGCGAGCAGTACTTC. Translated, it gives CASSTGGVRGLFGEQYF.